Listed below are T cell receptor beta chains from one sample, sequenced in a study of vaccination effects on CD4 cells after COVID-19. Their recognized antigens are unknown. The method was immunoSEQ multiplex PCR; TCRdb's version includes in-frame clones alone and lacks a portion of them. Altogether 65,000 or so clones are present, approximately 79% being singletons, with the ten largest covering around 2.7%. The sample here was CD4+ T cells from PBMCs cultured with HCoV-NL63 spike peptides, taken before COVID-19 vaccination. The receptors come from a human donor who received a COVID-19 vaccine. Both conserved end residues are part of each CDR3. D genes are given only for firm matches. Expanded clones get a size class; other rows say once, few or many, or leave the size out.

J,D,V,size,DNA,CDR3
TRBJ1-2,NA,TRBV7-2,NA,TGTGCCAGCAGCTTTAGCAGCCAGACTAACTATGGCTACACCTTC,CASSFSSQTNYGYTF
TRBJ1-3,NA,TRBV7-8,NA,TGTGCCAGCAGCTGGGGGACGGCCAGCTCTGGAAACACCATATATTTT,CASSWGTASSGNTIYF
TRBJ1-1,TRBD1,TRBV5-1,once,TGCGCCAGCAGCCCCATGACAGGGGGCAAGGACACTGAAGCTTTCTTT,CASSPMTGGKDTEAFF
TRBJ1-5,NA,TRBV2,NA,TGTGCCAGCAGTGACATAGCAAGCAATCAGCCCCAGCATTTT,CASSDIASNQPQHF
TRBJ2-3,NA,TRBV30,NA,TGTGCCTGGAGTGCTTCAAGGAGGGTGGATACGCAGTATTTT,CAWSASRRVDTQYF
TRBJ2-3,TRBD2,TRBV24-1,NA,TGTGCCACCAGTGATTTAGCTAGCGGGGGGGCCGTAGATACGCAGTATTTT,CATSDLASGGAVDTQYF
TRBJ1-5,TRBD1,TRBV30,NA,TGTGCCTGGAGTGGCGGGACAGGGAATAGCAATCAGCCCCAGCATTTT,CAWSGGTGNSNQPQHF
TRBJ1-2,TRBD1,TRBV5-1,NA,TGCGCCAGCAGCCCCCTGGAGACAGGGAGGCATGGCTACACCTTC,CASSPLETGRHGYTF
TRBJ2-5,NA,TRBV5-1,NA,TGCGCCAGCAGCTTGAGAGCGAGTCAAGAGACCCAGTACTTC,CASSLRASQETQYF
TRBJ2-2,TRBD1,TRBV7-3,NA,TGTGCCAGCAGCTTCTCTCGGGACAGTCAAACCGGGGAGCTGTTTTTT,CASSFSRDSQTGELFF
TRBJ1-5,TRBD1,TRBV4-3,NA,TGCGCCAGCAGCCAGCAGACAGGGTACAATCAGCCCCAGCATTTT,CASSQQTGYNQPQHF
TRBJ2-3,NA,TRBV19,NA,TGTGCCAGTAGTATAGTAGGAGCTAGCACAGATACGCAGTATTTT,CASSIVGASTDTQYF
TRBJ2-2,TRBD2,TRBV6-5,NA,TGTGCCAGCAGACGGTCTAGCGGGGGTCCCGGGGAGCTGTTTTTT,CASRRSSGGPGELFF
TRBJ2-1,NA,TRBV29-1,NA,TGCAGCGTTGAATTGCAGGGGATTGAGCAGTTCTTC,CSVELQGIEQFF
TRBJ2-1,NA,TRBV18,NA,TGTGCCAGCTCCCCACACGGAGGAGGAGGATACAATGAGCAGTTCTTC,CASSPHGGGGYNEQFF
TRBJ2-5,NA,TRBV24-1,NA,TGTGCCACCTCCCCCGACAGCCTCGGGGAGACCCAGTACTTC,CATSPDSLGETQYF
TRBJ2-1,NA,TRBV11-3,NA,TGTGCCAGCAGCCTAGAGGGAGGGGGGCCCTACAATGAGCAGTTCTTC,CASSLEGGGPYNEQFF
TRBJ2-1,TRBD2,TRBV3-1/TRBV3-2,NA,TGTGCCAGCAGCATAGCGGGGGGGCGTCGCGATGAGCAGTTCTTC,CASSIAGGRRDEQFF
TRBJ2-1,NA,TRBV28,once,TGTGCCAGCAGTTTATACGAAAACAGGGAGGATGAGCAGTTCTTC,CASSLYENREDEQFF
TRBJ2-5,TRBD1,TRBV9,NA,TGTGCCAGCAGCTTAAGACAGGGGGGAGAGACCCAGTACTTC,CASSLRQGGETQYF
TRBJ1-3,NA,TRBV5-6,NA,TGTGCCAGCAGCAGTACCTCGCAGAGCTCTGGAAACACCATATATTTT,CASSSTSQSSGNTIYF
TRBJ2-4,TRBD2,TRBV3-1/TRBV3-2,NA,TGTGCCAGCAGCCAAGAACCAAGCGGGAGGGCGTACTTC,CASSQEPSGRAYF
TRBJ2-3,TRBD1,TRBV7-3,NA,TGTGCCAGCAGCCAAGACAGGGGGGGAGATACGCAGTATTTT,CASSQDRGGDTQYF
TRBJ1-1,TRBD1,TRBV7-9,NA,TGTGCCAGCAGTAAGACAGGGATCACTGAAGCTTTCTTT,CASSKTGITEAFF
TRBJ1-1,TRBD1,TRBV7-9,NA,TGTGCCAGCGGGACAGCGCCCGACACTGAAGCTTTCTTT,CASGTAPDTEAFF
TRBJ2-1,NA,TRBV4-1,few,TGCGCCAGCAGGCCGGGATTGACCTCCTCGGGAGAGCAGTTCTTC,CASRPGLTSSGEQFF
TRBJ1-1,TRBD1,TRBV24-1,few,TGTGCCACCAGTGATAATACAGGGGGCACTGAAGCTTTCTTT,CATSDNTGGTEAFF
TRBJ2-5,TRBD1,TRBV7-9,NA,TGTGCCAGCAGCCTTGTCGGGACAGATAAAGAGACCCAGTACTTC,CASSLVGTDKETQYF
TRBJ2-5,NA,TRBV21-1,NA,TGTGCCAGCAGCAAACATGGAGGGAAAGGCCAAGAGACCCAGTACTTC,CASSKHGGKGQETQYF
TRBJ1-3,NA,TRBV6-6,NA,TGTGCCAGCAGTCCTAATCCCGGGCGACACGGAGGTGGAAACACCATATATTTT,CASSPNPGRHGGGNTIYF
TRBJ1-5,NA,TRBV12-5,NA,TGTGCTAGTGGTTGGGGTGTGGAGGGGCCCCAGCATTTT,CASGWGVEGPQHF
TRBJ2-2,TRBD2,TRBV19,NA,TGTGCCAGTAGTAGGGGACTAGCGGGGCCCACCGGGGAGCTGTTTTTT,CASSRGLAGPTGELFF
TRBJ2-5,NA,TRBV7-2,NA,TGTGCCAGCAGCTTAGCAGGGAGGCAAGAGACCCAGTACTTC,CASSLAGRQETQYF
TRBJ2-4,NA,TRBV3-1/TRBV3-2,few,TGTGCCAGCAGCCGGAGCGGAAACATTCAGTACTTC,CASSRSGNIQYF
TRBJ1-2,NA,TRBV5-6,once,TGTGCCAGCAGCCGAGGGGAGGGACGGGGCTACACCTTC,CASSRGEGRGYTF
TRBJ2-2,TRBD2,TRBV9,NA,TGTGCCAGCAGCGCGCCGAAGGTAGCGGGGATGAACACCGGGGAGCTGTTTTTT,CASSAPKVAGMNTGELFF
TRBJ1-4,NA,TRBV24-1,NA,TGTGCCACCAGTGATTCCCGCTCAAGCCCCAATGAAAAACTGTTTTTT,CATSDSRSSPNEKLFF
TRBJ1-6,NA,TRBV7-3,NA,TGTGCCAGCAGCCTCCTCTCGAGTTCACCCCTCCACTTT,CASSLLSSSPLHF
TRBJ1-1,NA,TRBV7-8,NA,TGTGCCAGCAGCTTAACACACAGATCACAGGGCTTGATGCTAACTGAAGCTTTCTTT,CASSLTHRSQGLMLTEAFF
TRBJ1-1,NA,TRBV4-1,few,TGCGCCAGCAGCCAAGGGGGTGGTGGCACTGAAGCTTTCTTT,CASSQGGGGTEAFF
TRBJ1-2,NA,TRBV28,NA,TGTGCCAGCAGCCTCTTTAATCTACAGGGAAATGGCTACACCTTC,CASSLFNLQGNGYTF
TRBJ2-2,NA,TRBV18,NA,TGTGCCAGCTCACCACGGCTAGACGCGAACACCGGGGAGCTGTTTTTT,CASSPRLDANTGELFF
TRBJ1-2,TRBD1,TRBV18,NA,TGTGCCAGCTCACCGGGACAGCTCTACGGTGGCTACACCTTC,CASSPGQLYGGYTF
TRBJ1-3,TRBD1,TRBV24-1,NA,TGTGCCACCAGTGACTCGACAGGGGGAAAATCTGGAAACACCATATATTTT,CATSDSTGGKSGNTIYF
TRBJ2-3,NA,TRBV24-1,NA,TGTGCCACCAGTGATCCAAAAGCAGGGGAGACAGATACGCAGTATTTT,CATSDPKAGETDTQYF
TRBJ2-1,NA,TRBV24-1,NA,TGTGCCACCAGTGATCCGGACAGAAACAATGAGCAGTTCTTC,CATSDPDRNNEQFF
TRBJ2-5,NA,TRBV5-1,NA,TGCGCCAGCAGCTCACAGGGGAGGGAAGAGACCCAGTACTTC,CASSSQGREETQYF
TRBJ2-5,TRBD2,TRBV5-1,once,TGCGCCAGCAGCTTGGCGGGGGGGCGCCAAGAGACCCAGTACTTC,CASSLAGGRQETQYF
TRBJ1-2,NA,TRBV7-9,few,TGTGCCAGCAGCGCGGATCGGAAGGGTGGCTACACCTTC,CASSADRKGGYTF
TRBJ2-6,TRBD2,TRBV6-6,NA,TGTGCCAGCAGAGCGGGGAACGGGGCCAACGTCCTGACTTTC,CASRAGNGANVLTF
TRBJ1-2,NA,TRBV7-2,once,TGTGCCAGCAGCTTGGACCTCGCTGACCTCTATGGCTACACCTTC,CASSLDLADLYGYTF
TRBJ2-1,TRBD1,TRBV29-1,NA,TGCAGCGTTGAACCGGGGTATGGGGACAGGAATGAGCAGTTCTTC,CSVEPGYGDRNEQFF
TRBJ2-3,NA,TRBV7-9,NA,TGTGCCAGCAGCTTAGGAACTTCTTCAGATACGCAGTATTTT,CASSLGTSSDTQYF
TRBJ1-2,NA,TRBV10-3,NA,TGTGCCATCAGTGAGTCGTCTATGGGGGACTATGGCTACACCTTC,CAISESSMGDYGYTF
TRBJ2-1,TRBD1,TRBV4-1,few,TGCGCCAGCAGCCAAGATATTGACAGGGGTCTGTTCTTC,CASSQDIDRGLFF
TRBJ2-5,NA,TRBV3-1/TRBV3-2,NA,TGTGCCAGCAGCCATGGGGCAGAAGAGACCCAGTACTTC,CASSHGAEETQYF